This TCR beta chain was found in a study of shared clonotypes between healthy human individuals. The assay used deep level. Here immunoSEQ multiplex PCR was the method, and the copy in TCRdb shows in-frame clones only, minus some. The table has 2,500,000 or so clones, just over 90% seen once. This CDR3 is built from 15 residues. Trimming took 6 bases from V and 7 from J, leaving 19 bases between them. In germline, CDR1 is SGHDT, CDR2 YYEEEE. Both subsets, CD45RA+ naive and CD45RA-negative memory, were split from the CD4+ cells. Sequencing was done on a sample of naive CD4+ T cells sorted from blood. Sample subset: CD45RA+ positively selected. The sequence was collected from a man younger than 35 in good health. The chain joins TRBV5-6 to TRBJ1-4; D is possibly TRBD1 (6 bases). The CDR3 reads CASTLFRGSGEKLFF. CDR3 in DNA: TGTGCCAGCACCCTCTTCAGGGGCTCGGGTGAAAAACTGTTTTTT.